This entry lists 27 T cell receptor beta chains sequenced from one sample in a study of blood T cells in healthy people across ages. Alongside a J-beta primer mix, a sample-barcoded 5' primer served in a second PCR lasting about 7 to 12 cycles. TCRdb recomputed calls from the 5' RACE reads with MiXCR, one row per CDR3 protein. Among 630,000 or so distinct CDR3 sequences listed, roughly 31% were seen once. The sequencing input was blood. The source is a woman of 80 years or more in good health.

As to this clonotype: This CDR3 fails to terminate in the conserved phenylalanine or tryptophan, so it likely reflects a read error. The genes are TRBV19 and TRBJ2-6, with TRBD1 matching 10 bases. Germline V gene data show CDR1 as LNHDA and CDR2 as SQIVND (reference sequence). The CDR3 is made up of 19 amino acids. V lost 8 bases and J lost 2; bases outside the gene matches: 15. The CDR3: CASRALRDRGIPGANVLTV. CDR3 DNA: TGTGCCAGTCGTGCCCTTAGGGACAGGGGAATTCCTGGGGCCAACGTCCTGACTGTC.

For this clonotype: Being one base from a much bigger clone, this may be a read error. V is TRBV5-1 and J is TRBJ2-1; 8 bases match TRBD2. The J call is in doubt because the DNA end fits TRBJ2-7 better. In germline, CDR1 is SGHRS, CDR2 YFSETQ. There are 13 residues in the CDR3. The CDR3 protein is CASREGTANEQYF. The CDR3 nucleotides are TGCGCCAGCCGGGAGGGGACCGCGAATGAGCAGTACTTC.

A note on this clonotype: A read error may explain this, as a much larger clone is one base away. The CDR3 does not close with the conserved phenylalanine or tryptophan, likely indicating a read error. The CDR3 nucleotides read TGTGCCAGCAGCTTGGGATCAGGGCCTGGTGGAGGCTACACCGTC. Its protein product is CASSLGSGPGGGYTV. The chain joins TRBV7-9 to TRBJ1-2; D possibly corresponds to TRBD1 (5 bases). Trimming pared 3 bases from V and 8 bases from J, leaving 19 bases between. There are 15 residues in the CDR3. Looked up from germline, CDR1 is SEHNR and CDR2 is FQNEAQ (reference sequence).

The chain has TRBV7-2 and TRBJ1-6; 7 positions match TRBD1. Germline assignment: CDR1 SGHTA and CDR2 FQGNSA. After removal of 3 bases from V and 7 bases from J, the junction contained 15 bases not matched to a gene. CDR3 length equals 18 residues. The CDR3 DNA follows: TGTGCCAGCAGCTTGGGAACAGGGGCACGGTCACCCAATTCACCCCTCCACTTT. As protein: CASSLGTGARSPNSPLHF.

This clonotype was counted ten times or more. The chain recombines TRBV20-1 with TRBJ2-3, with D uncertain. Germline V CDR1 and CDR2: DFQATT, SNEGSKA (reference sequence). The CDR3 is made up of 12 amino acids. V lost 5 bases, J lost 0 bases, and 6 bases lay in between. Here the CDR3 reads CSAAASTDTQYF. In DNA form, the CDR3 reads TGCAGTGCTGCCGCTAGCACAGATACGCAGTATTTT.

This clonotype was counted many times. The V gene is TRBV3-1, the J gene TRBJ2-3; 11 positions agree with TRBD2. Germline V gives CDR1 LGHDT, CDR2 YNNKEL (reference sequence). This CDR3 has 18 amino acids. Trimming cost V 5 bases and J 1 base; bases outside gene matches: 11. This chain's CDR3 is CASSTPSGGPLGTDTQYF. Here the CDR3 DNA reads TGTGCCAGCAGCACTCCTAGCGGGGGGCCCCTCGGCACAGATACGCAGTATTTT.

The chain recombines TRBV20-1 with TRBJ1-1, with TRBD1 as a possible D gene (6 bases). The CDR3 contains 13 residues. Looked up from germline, CDR1 is DFQATT and CDR2 is SNEGSKA (reference sequence). V was cut by 5 bases and J by 4 bases, with 14 bases left in between. CDR3 amino acids: CSAQTGAVTEAFF. In DNA form, the CDR3 reads TGCAGTGCTCAGACGGGGGCGGTCACTGAAGCTTTCTTT.

The V call is TRBV29-1, the J call TRBJ2-7; D is unresolved. The CDR3 totals 12 residues. V lost 4 bases, J lost 0 bases, and 7 bases lay in between. Germline V gives CDR1 SQVTM, CDR2 ANQGSEA. The DNA for the CDR3 is TGCAGCGTTGCTGTAAGCTCCTACGAGCAGTACTTC. Protein sequence: CSVAVSSYEQYF.

This clonotype was recorded many times. V gene TRBV20-1 combines with J gene TRBJ1-2, with 7 bases matching TRBD1. Germline-derived CDR1 and CDR2 are DFQATT and SNEGSKA (reference sequence). This CDR3 spans 15 amino acids. V trimming: 5 bases; J trimming: 2 bases; junction bases outside the gene matches: 11. The CDR3 region has the DNA TGCAGTGCTCTTTCAACAGGGGATGGGAACTATGGCTACACCTTC. Encoded protein: CSALSTGDGNYGYTF.

This clonotype was observed a handful of times. V gene TRBV6-1 combines with J gene TRBJ1-2, with unresolved D. The ends were cut back, 0 bases at V and 4 bases at J, with 12 bases in the middle. The CDR3 extends over 15 amino acids. The V gene's germline CDR1 is MNHNS and CDR2 SASEGT. The CDR3 DNA reads TGTGCCAGCAGTGAAGCACTGGCGAGCAGCTATGGCTACACCTTC. The encoded protein is CASSEALASSYGYTF.

The chain combines TRBV3-1 with TRBJ2-7, with a weak D call TRBD1 (5 bases). Germline CDR1 and CDR2: LGHDT and YNNKEL (reference sequence). CDR3 length: 15 residues. Trimming shortened V by 5 bases and J by 2 bases, and 16 bases separated the two germline ends. CDR3 DNA: TGTGCCAGCAGCGTGGGGCGGAACGCAGCCTACGAGCAGTACTTC. Translating gives CASSVGRNAAYEQYF.

About this clonotype itself: Relative to the germline gene, one junction end is altered; a read error may explain this. The rearrangement joins TRBV19 to TRBJ2-3, with 10 bases lining up with TRBD2. The CDR3 length is 18 residues. Germline loops: CDR1 LNHDA, CDR2 SQIVND (reference sequence). CDR3 in amino acids: CAGSHGRGLAGGTDTQYF. CDR3 bases: TGTGCCGGTAGCCACGGCAGGGGGCTAGCGGGGGGCACAGATACGCAGTATTTT.

This rearrangement joins TRBV6-5 to TRBJ1-1; TRBD1 is a possible D gene (5 bases). CDR1 MNHEY and CDR2 SVGAGI come from the germline V gene. The CDR3 has 13 amino acids. V lost 7 bases and J 1 base, leaving 10 bases between the germline ends. Written as DNA, the CDR3 is TGTGCCAGCACCCGGGGGGAGAACACTGAAGCTTTCTTT. This codes for CASTRGENTEAFF.

The chain is built from TRBV2 and TRBJ2-1, with D hard to call. Germline V gene sequence: CDR1 SNHLY, CDR2 FYNNEI. Trimming removed 6 bases from V and 0 bases from J, with 12 bases in between. This CDR3 is built from 15 residues. CDR3 nucleotides: TGTGCCAGCAGGGAACAGTGGAGCTCCTACAATGAGCAGTTCTTC. As protein: CASREQWSSYNEQFF.

This clonotype was recorded a few times. A read error may be the cause here, since a much bigger clone is one base away. The chain recombines TRBV20-1 with TRBJ2-3, with a weak D call TRBD1 (6 bases). Germline V CDR1 and CDR2: DFQATT, SNEGSKA (reference sequence). V was clipped by 6 bases and J by 4 bases, with 11 bases between them. This CDR3 spans 12 amino acids. The CDR3: CSAARGADTQYF. CDR3 coding DNA: TGCAGTGCGGCCAGGGGAGCAGATACGCAGTATTTT.

The sample holds many counts of this clonotype. The chain is built from TRBV28 and TRBJ2-4; 7 nucleotides match TRBD1. CDR3 size: 17 residues. CDR1 is MDHEN, CDR2 SYDVKM, per germline. V lost 2 bases to trimming and J lost 1 base; unmatched junction nucleotides: 8. CDR3 DNA: TGTGCCAGCAGTTTACAACAGGGGAATGTGGCCAAAAACATTCAGTACTTC. Residues: CASSLQQGNVAKNIQYF. Together with reference TRBV28 and TRBJ2-4, the CDR3 gives the full variable domain: DVKVTQSSRYLVKRTGEKVFLECVQDMDHENMFWYRQDPGLGLRLIYFSYDVKMKEKGDIPEGYSVSREKKERFSLILESASTNQTSMYLCASSLQQGNVAKNIQYFGAGTRLSVL.

V usage is TRBV7-9 and J usage is TRBJ2-3, with D possibly TRBD1 on 5 matching bases. This CDR3 has 17 residues. The V gene's germline CDR1 is SEHNR and CDR2 FQNEAQ (reference sequence). The ends were cut back, 3 bases at V and 1 base at J, with 17 bases in the middle. Here the CDR3 reads CASSFRPGHLRTDTQYF. CDR3 sequence (DNA): TGTGCCAGCAGCTTTAGGCCAGGGCATCTACGCACAGATACGCAGTATTTT. Based on the CDR3 plus reference TRBV7-9 and TRBJ2-3, the full variable domain is DTGVSQNPRHKITKRGQNVTFRCDPISEHNRLYWYRQTLGQGPEFLTYFQNEAQLEKSRLLSDRFSAERPKGSFSTLEIQRTEQGDSAMYLCASSFRPGHLRTDTQYFGPGTRLTVL.

Worth noting for this clonotype: One base away lies a much larger clone, so this may be a sequencing read error. The chain employs TRBV10-3 and TRBJ2-1; TRBD2 aligns across 8 bases. The V gene end was trimmed by 4 bases and the J gene end by 5 bases; junction bases not matched to a gene: 10. The CDR3 runs to 16 residues. Germline CDR1 is ENHRY and CDR2 is SYGVKD. The CDR3, as DNA: TGTGCCATCAGTGTGCGTCCGGGGGGGTCGGACAATGAGCAGTTCTTC. The encoded protein is CAISVRPGGSDNEQFF.

As regards this clonotype: Just one base apart from a much larger clone, this may be a read error. CDR3 protein: CAISELAGGGNERFF. The CDR3, as DNA: TGTGCCATCAGTGAACTAGCGGGGGGAGGCAATGAGCGGTTCTTC. V usage is TRBV10-3 and J usage is TRBJ2-1; 12 nucleotides agree with TRBD2. This CDR3 comprises 15 residues. From germline, CDR1 is ENHRY and CDR2 SYGVKD.

Notes on this clonotype: A read error is possible here, since a much larger clone lies one base away. The chain couples TRBV12-3 or TRBV12-4 to TRBJ1-1; D gene uncertain. V was clipped by 3 bases and J by 0 bases, with 17 bases between them. The CDR3 length is 17 residues. For the CDR3, the DNA is TGTGCCAGCAGTTTTTTTTTCGTAGCAATCATGAACACTGAAGCTTTCTTT. Protein sequence: CASSFFFVAIMNTEAFF.

The rearrangement joins TRBV14 to TRBJ2-2; D may be TRBD1 or TRBD2 (5 bases each). The CDR3 is 16 amino acids. The V and J ends lost 1 base and 3 bases respectively, with 12 bases between them. The germline V gene has CDR1 SGHDN and CDR2 FVKESK. The CDR3 sequence: CASSQAGTTYTGELFF. DNA of the CDR3: TGTGCCAGCAGCCAAGCCGGGACCACTTACACCGGGGAGCTGTTTTTT.

This clonotype was seen repeatedly, ten times or more. The chain recombines TRBV6-6 with TRBJ2-7; 8 nucleotides align to TRBD1. CDR1 MNHNY and CDR2 SVGAGI come from the germline V gene (reference sequence). The V gene end was trimmed by 5 bases and the J gene end by 2 bases; junction bases not matched to a gene: 5. The CDR3 totals 14 residues. In DNA form, the CDR3 reads TGTGCCAGCAGTGGGCGGGACAGGACCTACGAGCAGTACTTC. This gives the protein CASSGRDRTYEQYF.

This clonotype was counted many times. V is TRBV5-1 and J is TRBJ2-7, with D possibly being TRBD2 (7 bases). From germline, CDR1 is SGHRS and CDR2 YFSETQ. V dropped 3 bases and J dropped 4 bases, with 17 bases sitting between them. The CDR3 is 15 residues long. Here the CDR3 reads CASSSGGGSTYEQYF. The CDR3 DNA reads TGCGCCAGCAGCTCGGGCGGGGGCTCCACTTACGAGCAGTACTTC.

Note on this clonotype: It may be a read error: a sequence one base away is much more abundant. The chain joins TRBV5-1 to TRBJ2-7; 7 bases are a match to TRBD1. Germline V gene sequence: CDR1 SGHRS, CDR2 YFSETQ. This CDR3 is 14 amino acids long. CDR3: CASTQGGRSYGQYF. The DNA of the CDR3 is TGCGCCAGCACGCAAGGGGGCAGGTCCTACGGGCAGTACTTC. The variable domain in full, completed from reference TRBV5-1 and TRBJ2-7, reads KAGVTQTPRYLIKTRGQQVTLSCSPISGHRSVSWYQQTPGQGLQFLFEYFSETQRNKGNFPGRFSGRQFSNSRSEMNVSTLELGDSALYLCASTQGGRSYGQYFGPGTRLTVT.

This clonotype was seen ten or more times. CDR3 sequence reads: CASSLDTGEKTQYF. CDR3 bases: TGCGCCAGCAGCTTGGATACCGGAGAAAAGACCCAGTACTTC. The J gene is TRBJ2-5, the V gene TRBV5-1; D is uncertain. Germline V gene sequence: CDR1 SGHRS, CDR2 YFSETQ. This CDR3 has 14 residues. V gave up 0 bases and J gave up 6 bases, with 12 bases separating them. Looking up the rest from reference TRBV5-1 and TRBJ2-5 gives the full variable domain: KAGVTQTPRYLIKTRGQQVTLSCSPISGHRSVSWYQQTPGQGLQFLFEYFSETQRNKGNFPGRFSGRQFSNSRSEMNVSTLELGDSALYLCASSLDTGEKTQYFGPGTRLLVL.

This clonotype appeared many times. The rearrangement uses TRBV27 and TRBJ2-7; 12 bases match TRBD2. The V gene's germline CDR1 is MNHEY and CDR2 SMNVEV (reference sequence). The ends lost 3 bases at V and 0 bases at J; junction bases unmatched: 9. This CDR3 has 18 residues. CDR3 DNA sequence: TGTGCCAGCAGTTTCCGTCGAACTAGCGGGGGGAGCTCCTACGAGCAGTACTTC. Protein: CASSFRRTSGGSSYEQYF.

Points on this clonotype: A much more abundant neighbour one base away suggests this may be a read error. Since no conserved phenylalanine or tryptophan closes the CDR3, a read error is the likely cause. This sequence joins TRBV7-2 and TRBJ1-2; 8 bases map to TRBD1. Germline loops: CDR1 SGHTA, CDR2 FQGNSA. The CDR3 covers 14 residues. Losses at the gene ends were 4 bases for V and 7 bases for J; bases not matched to a gene: 8. In DNA, the CDR3 is TGTGCCAGCAGCTCTTCGACAGGGGCGGGTGGCTACACCTGC. It specifies CASSSSTGAGGYTC.